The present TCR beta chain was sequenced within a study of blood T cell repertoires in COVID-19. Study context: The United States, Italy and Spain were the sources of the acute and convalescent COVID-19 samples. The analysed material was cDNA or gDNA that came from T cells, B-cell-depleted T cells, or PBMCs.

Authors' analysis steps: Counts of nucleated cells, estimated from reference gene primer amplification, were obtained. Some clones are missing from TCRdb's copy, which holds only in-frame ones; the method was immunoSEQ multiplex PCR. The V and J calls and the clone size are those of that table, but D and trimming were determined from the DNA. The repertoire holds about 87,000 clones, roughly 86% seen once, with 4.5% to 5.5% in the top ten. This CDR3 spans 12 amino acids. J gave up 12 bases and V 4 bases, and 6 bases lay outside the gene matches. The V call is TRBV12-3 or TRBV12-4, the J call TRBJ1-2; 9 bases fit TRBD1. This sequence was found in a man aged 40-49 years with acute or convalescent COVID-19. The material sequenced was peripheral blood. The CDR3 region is CASSYPGQGNTF. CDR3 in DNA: TGTGCCAGCAGTTATCCAGGACAGGGGAACACCTTC.